The entry that follows covers one T cell receptor (beta chain) sequence. The antigen is not known. These data come from a study of CD8+ T cells in alopecia areata. Overall study: Tofacitinib ran 6 to 18 months, followed by 6 months off drug. General study findings and limits: Scalp samples also yield sequences of resident alphabeta T cells from normal skin.

Germline assignment: CDR1 MNHEY and CDR2 SMNVEV (reference sequence). The CDR3 covers 20 residues. Trimming took off 6 bases at V and 2 bases at J, with 30 bases between the two ends. cDNA reverse transcribed from extracted RNA served as the sequencing template. Method: immunoSEQ multiplex PCR; TCRdb's copy keeps in-frame clones and lacks some. The sample carries about 160,000 clones, 45% to 60% recorded once. Alopecia areata patients gave lesional scalp punch biopsies and peripheral blood samples. Sequenced sample: CD4+ T cells sorted from blood. This receptor was obtained from a human donor with alopecia areata. V usage is TRBV27 and J usage is TRBJ2-3, with D possibly matching TRBD1 (7 bases). The CDR3, as DNA: TGTGCCAGCAGCTGGAGGGGGACAGTCCGCGGCACCAGCTACACAGATACGCAGTATTTT. It yields the protein CASSWRGTVRGTSYTDTQYF.